Listed here is a single T cell receptor (beta chain). The antigen is not known. The entry originates in a study of shared clonotypes between healthy human individuals. Naive CD8 cells comprised CD45RO-negative, CCR7-positively selected cells, excluding terminally differentiated effector memory CD45RA+ cells. Findings and caveats of the study: Tissues were not sampled, only blood, and their repertoires likely differ.

The CDR3 length is 17 residues. CDR1 is SGDLS and CDR2 is YYNGEE in the germline V gene. V lost 3 bases to trimming and J lost 2 bases; unmatched junction nucleotides: 8. Sequencing was performed with immunoSEQ multiplex PCR; in TCRdb, only in-frame clones are kept and a portion is missing. In the table there are millions of clones, 85% to 95% of which are singletons. Source material: naive CD8+ T cells from PBMCs. The chain combines TRBV9 with TRBJ2-1; 10 bases map to TRBD2. The sequence came from a man aged 18 to 30 in good health. Some clones in this sample may be carry-over from other donors' samples. CDR3 region: CASSERGLANPYNEQFF. In DNA form, the CDR3 reads TGTGCCAGCAGCGAGAGGGGACTAGCGAACCCCTACAATGAGCAGTTCTTC.